This is a list of T cell receptor beta chains from one sample in a study of Ad26.COV2.S vaccination and SARS-CoV-2 variants. Generated by immunoSEQ multiplex PCR, the TCRdb table keeps only in-frame clones and is missing some. This sample has fewer than 600,000 clones, with 80% to 90% found just once. The sequencing used peripheral blood, collected in a trial of Ad26.COV2.S vaccine versus placebo. These receptor sequences come from a person between 18 and 59 years old who received the Ad26.COV2.S COVID-19 vaccine or a placebo. CDR3s include the opening cysteine and the closing phenylalanine or tryptophan. D genes are given only for firm matches. A clone size is listed for some rows: how often the clone was seen (once, few, many), or a class if it is expanded.

abundance	v_gene	d_gene	j_gene	CDR3aa	CDR3nt
.	TRBV2	.	TRBJ1-5	CASGRGRNQPQHF	TGTGCCAGCGGACGGGGCCGGAATCAGCCCCAGCATTTT
.	TRBV3-1/TRBV3-2	.	TRBJ2-7	CASSQVDRTYEQYF	TGTGCCAGCAGCCAAGTCGACAGGACCTACGAGCAGTACTTC
.	TRBV21-1	.	TRBJ1-1	CASSKEGAGDLNTEAFF	TGTGCCAGCAGCAAAGAGGGTGCGGGGGACTTGAACACTGAAGCTTTCTTT
.	TRBV28	.	TRBJ1-5	CASSSRQWEPQHF	TGTGCCAGCAGTTCCCGGCAGTGGGAGCCCCAGCATTTT
.	TRBV11-2	.	TRBJ2-5	CASSLFSQETQYF	TGTGCCAGCAGCTTATTTAGCCAAGAGACCCAGTACTTC
.	TRBV29-1	.	TRBJ2-3	CSSMSGVADTQYF	TGCAGCTCCATGTCGGGGGTAGCAGATACGCAGTATTTT
.	TRBV19	TRBD2	TRBJ2-1	CASSPGTLAALEEQFF	TGTGCCAGTAGTCCCGGGACGCTAGCGGCCCTTGAGGAGCAGTTCTTC
once	TRBV9	.	TRBJ2-5	CASSLVGLGETQYF	TGTGCCAGCAGCTTAGTGGGGTTAGGAGAGACCCAGTACTTC
.	TRBV6-5	.	TRBJ1-2	CASSYGRANYGYTF	TGTGCCAGCAGTTACGGCAGGGCTAACTATGGCTACACCTTC
.	TRBV28	TRBD1	TRBJ1-2	CATRTGAGYTF	TGTGCCACTAGAACAGGGGCCGGCTACACCTTC
.	TRBV10-3	.	TRBJ1-2	CAISDQGGNGYTF	TGTGCCATCAGTGACCAGGGTGGAAATGGCTACACCTTC
.	TRBV7-2	.	TRBJ2-3	CASSLVGTAITDTQYF	TGTGCCAGCAGCTTAGTCGGGACTGCAATCACAGATACGCAGTATTTT
.	TRBV18	.	TRBJ1-2	CASSPRKGTPGGNYGYTF	TGTGCCAGCTCACCACGAAAAGGGACTCCCGGGGGGAACTATGGCTACACCTTC
.	TRBV19	.	TRBJ1-1	CASSIQVGNTEAFF	TGTGCCAGTAGTATCCAGGTGGGGAACACTGAAGCTTTCTTT
.	TRBV3-1/TRBV3-2	.	TRBJ2-7	CASSQNRGYEQYF	TGTGCCAGCAGCCAAAATAGGGGTTACGAGCAGTACTTC
.	TRBV14	.	TRBJ2-5	CASSQWRQETQYF	TGTGCCAGCAGCCAGTGGCGACAAGAGACCCAGTACTTC
.	TRBV19	.	TRBJ1-1	CASLHGDTEAFF	TGTGCCAGCTTGCATGGGGACACTGAAGCTTTCTTT
.	TRBV7-9	TRBD1	TRBJ1-1	CASSKGQGNTEAFF	TGTGCCAGCAGCAAGGGACAGGGGAACACTGAAGCTTTCTTT
once	TRBV11-2	.	TRBJ2-1	CASSWDNLEQFF	TGTGCCAGCAGTTGGGACAATCTCGAGCAGTTCTTC
.	TRBV27	TRBD1	TRBJ1-2	CASSPTGAYGYTF	TGTGCCAGCAGTCCAACAGGGGCCTATGGCTACACCTTC
.	TRBV24-1	TRBD2	TRBJ2-3	CATSRAGAGDTQYF	TGTGCCACCAGTCGGGCGGGAGCGGGAGATACGCAGTATTTT
.	TRBV7-2	.	TRBJ1-4	CASSLTGPNEKLFF	TGTGCCAGCAGCCTAACAGGGCCAAATGAAAAACTGTTTTTT
few	TRBV5-5	.	TRBJ1-5	CASSLDWDPSRPQHF	TGTGCCAGCAGCTTGGATTGGGATCCCTCCCGGCCCCAGCATTTT
.	TRBV9	.	TRBJ2-7	CASSGGTEQYF	TGTGCCAGCAGCGGAGGGACCGAGCAGTACTTC
.	TRBV6-5	.	TRBJ2-3	CATRTGVTDTQYF	TGTGCCACCAGGACGGGGGTCACAGATACGCAGTATTTT
.	TRBV7-2	.	TRBJ2-5	CASSLGAGPGETQYF	TGTGCCAGCAGCTTAGGGGCTGGGCCGGGGGAGACCCAGTACTTC
.	TRBV11-3	.	TRBJ2-7	CASSLTHTSYEQYF	TGTGCCAGCAGCTTAACTCACACCTCCTACGAGCAGTACTTC
.	TRBV5-1	TRBD1	TRBJ1-2	CASSLVRGETNYGYTF	TGCGCCAGCAGCTTGGTCAGGGGGGAAACTAACTATGGCTACACCTTC
.	TRBV14	.	TRBJ2-7	CASSQGPLAQYF	TGTGCCAGCAGCCAAGGACCGCTGGCGCAGTACTTC
.	TRBV4-1	TRBD1	TRBJ1-5	CASSQRTGGNDDQPQHF	TGCGCCAGCAGCCAACGGACAGGGGGCAATGACGATCAGCCCCAGCATTTT
.	TRBV10-2	TRBD2	TRBJ2-5	CASSESLAGGQETQYF	TGCGCCAGCAGTGAGTCGCTAGCGGGGGGGCAAGAGACCCAGTACTTC
.	TRBV18	.	TRBJ2-1	CASSPSGNNEQFF	TGTGCCAGCTCACCGAGCGGAAACAATGAGCAGTTCTTC
.	TRBV28	.	TRBJ2-3	CASSSPGGHTPDTQYF	TGTGCCAGCAGTTCACCTGGAGGGCACACACCAGATACGCAGTATTTT
.	TRBV28	.	TRBJ1-2	CASSLIMRGFNTF	TGTGCCAGCAGTTTAATAATGCGGGGGTTCAACACCTTC
.	TRBV28	TRBD2	TRBJ2-7	CASSRGTSGFYEQYF	TGTGCCAGCAGTCGGGGGACTAGCGGGTTCTACGAGCAGTACTTC
.	TRBV4-1	.	TRBJ1-4	CASSRLGGNEKLFF	TGCGCCAGCAGTCGCCTGGGCGGTAATGAAAAACTGTTTTTT
.	TRBV7-9	TRBD1	TRBJ2-7	CASSLGGTEAYEQYF	TGTGCCAGCAGCTTAGGGGGGACAGAGGCCTACGAGCAGTACTTC
once	TRBV30	.	TRBJ2-3	CAWSSWNTQYF	TGTGCCTGGAGTAGCTGGAATACGCAGTATTTT
.	TRBV19	TRBD2	TRBJ2-1	CATRLAGGNEQFF	TGTGCCACCCGACTAGCGGGAGGGAATGAGCAGTTCTTC
.	TRBV28	TRBD1	TRBJ2-7	CASSLHRGLPYEQYF	TGTGCCAGCAGTTTACACAGGGGGCTTCCCTACGAGCAGTACTTC
.	TRBV30	.	TRBJ2-7	CARDGGDFMGGQYF	TGTGCCCGGGACGGGGGCGATTTTATGGGAGGGCAGTACTTC
.	TRBV14	TRBD1	TRBJ2-4	CASSPRTGGLAKNIQYF	TGTGCCAGCAGCCCGCGGACAGGGGGTTTAGCCAAAAACATTCAGTACTTC